This note documents a single TCR beta chain sequence. Antigen: not known. This entry belongs to a study of identical twins. TCRdb independently ran MiXCR on the 5' RACE reads; one entry per CDR3 protein. Among 1,800,000 or so distinct CDR3 sequences listed, 32% were seen once. The CDR3 extends over 16 amino acids. Germline V gene data show CDR1 as SGHRS and CDR2 as YFSETQ. Trimming at V came to 0 bases and at J to 11 bases, leaving 16 bases not matched to a gene. Study-level points and caveats: Modelling approaches yielded underestimates of out-of-frame TCR alpha sharing between monozygotic twins.

What was sequenced was cord blood. V and J are TRBV5-1 and TRBJ2-5; 7 bases agree with TRBD2. The TCR was taken from a newborn girl in good health. CDR3 in DNA: TGCGCCAGCAGCTTGGTTCCGGGACTATCCTACAATGAGCAGTACTTC. Translation: CASSLVPGLSYNEQYF.